This T cell receptor beta chain came from a study of blood T cell repertoires in COVID-19. Study details: Acute and convalescent COVID-19 samples came from the United States, Italy and Spain. In each case, the material was cDNA or gDNA derived from T cells, B-cell-depleted T cells, or PBMCs.

Profiling relied on immunoSEQ multiplex PCR, and the TCRdb table lists in-frame clones only, not all of them. This table has 400,000 or so clones, about 88% appearing once. This CDR3 comprises 18 residues. J gave up 4 bases and V 0 bases, and 10 bases lay outside the gene matches. The germline gives CDR1 SGDLS, CDR2 YYNGEE. The sequenced material came from peripheral blood. The J gene is TRBJ2-3, the V gene TRBV9; TRBD2 matches 11 bases. The source of this sequence is a human donor in a cohort sampled during active COVID-19. The CDR3 spells CASSVEVSGGARADTQYF. The DNA for the CDR3 is TGTGCCAGCAGCGTAGAAGTTAGCGGGGGGGCCAGGGCAGATACGCAGTATTTT. Complete variable domain (other parts from reference TRBV9 and TRBJ2-3): DSGVTQTPKHLITATGQRVTLRCSPRSGDLSVYWYQQSLDQGLQFLIQYYNGEERAKGNILERFSAQQFPDLHSELNLSSLELGDSALYFCASSVEVSGGARADTQYFGPGTRLTVL.